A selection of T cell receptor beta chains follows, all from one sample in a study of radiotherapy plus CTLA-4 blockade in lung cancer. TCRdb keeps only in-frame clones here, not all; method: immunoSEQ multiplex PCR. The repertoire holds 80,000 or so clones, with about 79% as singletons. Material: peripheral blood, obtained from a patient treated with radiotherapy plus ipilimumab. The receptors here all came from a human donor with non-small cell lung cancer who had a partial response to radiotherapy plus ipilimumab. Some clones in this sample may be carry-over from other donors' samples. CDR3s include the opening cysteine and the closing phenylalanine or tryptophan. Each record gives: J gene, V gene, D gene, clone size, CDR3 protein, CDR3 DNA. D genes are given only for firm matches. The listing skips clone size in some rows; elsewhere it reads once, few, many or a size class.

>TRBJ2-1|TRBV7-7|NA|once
CASSSSDGSSYNEQFF
TGTGCCAGCAGCTCCAGCGACGGGAGCTCCTACAATGAGCAGTTCTTC
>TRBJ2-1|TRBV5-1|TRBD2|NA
CASSLGLGLAGGSYNEQFF
TGCGCCAGCAGCTTGGGGCTCGGACTAGCGGGGGGGTCCTACAATGAGCAGTTCTTC
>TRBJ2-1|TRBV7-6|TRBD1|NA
CATKLQPTGANEQFF
TGTGCCACTAAACTACAACCCACAGGGGCGAATGAGCAGTTCTTC
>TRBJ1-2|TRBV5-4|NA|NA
CASSLGSSSAAYGYTF
TGTGCCAGCAGCCTCGGGTCATCCTCGGCGGCGTATGGCTACACCTTC
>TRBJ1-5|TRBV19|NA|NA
CASSQGNSNQPQHF
TGTGCCAGTAGCCAGGGGAATAGCAATCAGCCCCAGCATTTT
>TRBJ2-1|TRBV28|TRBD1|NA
CASSFGTGIGYNEQFF
TGTGCCAGCAGTTTCGGGACAGGAATAGGGTACAATGAGCAGTTCTTC
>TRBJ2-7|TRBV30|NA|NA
CAWSRAYEQYF
TGTGCCTGGAGTCGGGCCTACGAGCAGTACTTC
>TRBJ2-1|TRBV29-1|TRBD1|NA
CSAGGGQGGNEQFF
TGCAGCGCCGGGGGGGGACAGGGGGGAAATGAGCAGTTCTTC
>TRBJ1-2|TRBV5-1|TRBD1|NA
CASSPQGATTGGYTF
TGCGCCAGCAGCCCACAGGGGGCGACCACGGGAGGCTACACCTTC
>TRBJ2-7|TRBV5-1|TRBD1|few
CASSSVGQGFREQYF
TGCGCCAGCAGCTCAGTAGGACAGGGCTTTCGCGAGCAGTACTTC
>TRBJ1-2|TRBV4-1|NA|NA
CASSQARHTSGYTF
TGCGCCAGCAGCCAAGCGAGACATACCTCTGGCTACACCTTC
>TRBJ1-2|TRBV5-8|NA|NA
CASSLRGTYGYTF
TGTGCCAGCAGCTTGCGGGGAACCTATGGCTACACCTTC
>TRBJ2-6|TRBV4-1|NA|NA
CASSQAGFGSSGANVLTF
TGCGCCAGCAGCCAAGCAGGGTTTGGAAGCTCTGGGGCCAACGTCCTGACTTTC
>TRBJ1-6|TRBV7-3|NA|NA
CASSLALRQGGPLHF
TGTGCCAGCAGCTTAGCGCTAAGGCAGGGAGGTCCCCTCCACTTT
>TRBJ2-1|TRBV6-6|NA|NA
CASSYSRAYNEQFF
TGTGCCAGCAGTTACTCGCGGGCTTACAATGAGCAGTTCTTC
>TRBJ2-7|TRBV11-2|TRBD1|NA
CASSLEPGQGASYEQYF
TGTGCCAGCAGCTTAGAACCGGGACAGGGGGCCTCCTACGAGCAGTACTTC
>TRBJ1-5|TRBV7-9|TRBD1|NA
CASSQDRAGNQPQHF
TGTGCCAGCAGCCAGGACAGGGCGGGCAATCAGCCCCAGCATTTT
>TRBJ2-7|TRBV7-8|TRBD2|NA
CASSSPPIAGGLHEQYF
TGTGCCAGCAGCTCCCCACCTATAGCGGGAGGACTCCACGAGCAGTACTTC
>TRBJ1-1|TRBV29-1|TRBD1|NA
CSADRGMNTEAFF
TGCAGCGCCGACAGGGGTATGAACACTGAAGCTTTCTTT
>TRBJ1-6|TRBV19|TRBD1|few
CASTHRGRNSPLHF
TGTGCCAGTACCCACAGGGGGCGAAATTCACCCCTCCACTTT
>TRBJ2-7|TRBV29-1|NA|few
CSVNIQGYEQYF
TGCAGCGTGAATATACAGGGTTACGAGCAGTACTTC
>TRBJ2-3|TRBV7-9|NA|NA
CASSFVTDTQYF
TGTGCCAGCAGTTTCGTTACAGATACGCAGTATTTT
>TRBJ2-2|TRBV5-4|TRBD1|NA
CASSPGGQPTGELFF
TGTGCCAGCAGCCCAGGGGGTCAGCCCACCGGGGAGCTGTTTTTT
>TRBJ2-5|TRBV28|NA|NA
CASSSRGGQETQYF
TGTGCCAGCAGTTCGCGTGGGGGGCAAGAGACCCAGTACTTC
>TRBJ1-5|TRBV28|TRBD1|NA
CASSSQGQGYQPQHF
TGTGCCAGCAGTTCCCAGGGACAGGGTTATCAGCCCCAGCATTTT
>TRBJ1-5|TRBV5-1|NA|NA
CASSLVAGPNQPQHF
TGCGCCAGCAGCTTGGTGGCAGGTCCCAATCAGCCCCAGCATTTT
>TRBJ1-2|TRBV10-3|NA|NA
CAIRWGGKITNYGYTF
TGTGCCATCAGATGGGGGGGGAAAATCACCAACTATGGCTACACCTTC
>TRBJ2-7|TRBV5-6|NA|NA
CASSKGTGAYEQYF
TGTGCCAGCAGCAAAGGAACAGGAGCCTACGAGCAGTACTTC
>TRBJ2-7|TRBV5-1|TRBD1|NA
CASTRDRDHEQYF
TGTGCCAGCACCCGGGACAGGGACCACGAGCAGTACTTC
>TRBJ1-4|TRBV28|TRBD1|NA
CASSLQGSYEKLFF
TGTGCCAGCAGCCTACAGGGGTCGTATGAAAAACTGTTTTTT
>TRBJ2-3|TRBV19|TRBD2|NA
CASSSPAGGRGVVYF
TGTGCCAGTAGTAGTCCAGCGGGAGGCCGTGGGGTGGTGTATTTT
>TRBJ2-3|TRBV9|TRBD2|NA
CASSVNSGGAGDTQYF
TGTGCCAGCAGCGTAAATAGCGGGGGGGCTGGAGATACGCAGTATTTT
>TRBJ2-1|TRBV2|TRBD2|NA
CASSTGTIGNEQFF
TGTGCCAGCAGCACCGGGACTATCGGCAATGAGCAGTTCTTC
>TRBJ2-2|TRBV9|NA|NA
CASSFGQTGELFF
TGTGCCAGCAGCTTCGGACAGACCGGGGAGCTGTTTTTT
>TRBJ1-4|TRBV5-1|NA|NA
CASSLQGQEKLFF
TGCGCCAGCAGTCTCCAGGGTCAAGAAAAACTGTTTTTT
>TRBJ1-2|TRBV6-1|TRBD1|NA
CASSSRQGAGGYTF
TGTGCCAGCAGTTCCAGGCAGGGGGCGGGTGGCTACACCTTC
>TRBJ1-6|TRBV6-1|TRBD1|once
CASGGQGGRSYNSPLHF
TGTGCCAGCGGTGGACAGGGGGGACGCTCCTATAATTCACCCCTCCACTTT
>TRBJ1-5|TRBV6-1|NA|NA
CASLTATSNQPQHF
TGTGCCAGCCTGACAGCGACTAGCAATCAGCCCCAGCATTTT
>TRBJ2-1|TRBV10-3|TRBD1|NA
CAIRDDRGMYNEQFF
TGTGCCATCAGGGACGACAGGGGGATGTATAATGAGCAGTTCTTC
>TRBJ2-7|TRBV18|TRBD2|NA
CASSRRGASGRSFDEQYF
TGTGCCAGCTCCCGAAGGGGGGCTAGCGGGAGGAGTTTCGACGAGCAGTACTTC
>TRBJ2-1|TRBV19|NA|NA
CASSMRQGGGVGNEQFF
TGTGCCAGTAGTATGAGACAGGGAGGAGGGGTCGGAAATGAGCAGTTCTTC
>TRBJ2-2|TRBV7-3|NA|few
CASSPGYRELFF
TGTGCCAGCAGCCCGGGATACAGGGAGCTGTTTTTT
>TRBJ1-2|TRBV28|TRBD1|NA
CASSFRWDRAAGYTF
TGTGCCAGCAGTTTTAGGTGGGACAGGGCGGCTGGCTACACCTTC
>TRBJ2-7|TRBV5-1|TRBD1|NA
CASRWGQGMYEQYF
TGCGCCAGCAGATGGGGACAGGGGATGTACGAGCAGTACTTC
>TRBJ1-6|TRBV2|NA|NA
CASSEGRLWNSPLHF
TGTGCCAGCAGTGAAGGGAGGCTGTGGAATTCACCCCTCCACTTT
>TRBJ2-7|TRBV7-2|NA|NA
CASSLINSYEQYF
TGTGCCAGCAGCTTAATAAACTCCTACGAGCAGTACTTC
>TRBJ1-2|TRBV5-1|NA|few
CASSLTLQDYTF
TGCGCCAGCAGCTTAACATTGCAGGACTACACCTTC
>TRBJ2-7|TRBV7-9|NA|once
CASSSGRGDYEQYF
TGTGCCAGCAGCTCCGGCAGGGGCGACTACGAGCAGTACTTC
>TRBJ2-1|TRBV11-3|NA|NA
CASSPGGGGTNEQFF
TGTGCCAGCAGCCCCGGAGGGGGGGGTACAAATGAGCAGTTCTTC
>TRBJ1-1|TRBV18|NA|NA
CASSPPRAEAFF
TGTGCCAGCTCACCCCCCCGAGCTGAAGCTTTCTTT
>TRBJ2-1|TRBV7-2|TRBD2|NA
CASSLGTRSSFDEQFF
TGTGCCAGCAGCTTAGGGACTAGATCTTCCTTCGATGAGCAGTTCTTC